This T cell receptor beta chain was captured in a study of blood T cell repertoires in COVID-19 (dated by TCRdb to 2020 to 2021). For the wider study: Samples from collaborators originated in the United States, Italy and Spain and spanned both the acute and convalescent phases of COVID-19. The repertoires were made available in a free public database intended to serve as a resource for research on the immune response to SARS-CoV-2. HLA class I and class II types, where available, came from metadata supplied by the sample provider rather than from assay-based typing. A de-identified subject ID, COVID-19 status, age in years and sex were almost always included in the sample metadata. The material from the prospective study consisted of cDNA or gDNA derived from T cells, B-cell-depleted T cells, or PBMCs. Samples were obtained from the ongoing ImmuneRACE study (first 160 participants) and from 950 to 1,500 subjects provided by 6 global collaborators. The dataset comprised deeply sampled blood TCRbeta repertoires from subjects exposed to, actively infected with, or recovered from COVID-19. What the research found in general, with its limitations: Clinical and demographic metadata were provided uncurated, with the amount varying by source and participant.

Whole blood was collected in K2EDTA tubes by collaborating institutions according to the institutions' own protocols. Collaborator samples were shipped for TCRbeta analysis as frozen whole blood, isolated PBMCs, or DNA extracted from either sample type. The CDR3 numbers 12 residues from cysteine through phenylalanine. CDR3 DNA is the only sequence kept; it has 36 bases, read in frame from the first base. V is reduced by 6 bases and J by 10 bases, leaving a spacing of 14 bases between them. CDR1 and CDR2 are read off the germline V gene (reference sequence) as MNHEY and SMNVEV. On this clone itself: It has no known antigen specificity. Base qualities are not at hand, and no much larger clone is one base apart.

The immunoSEQ Assay, a bias-controlled multiplex PCR, was used to amplify TCRbeta CDR3 regions from genomic DNA. The study's own analysis went as follows. The number of nucleated cells in each sample was estimated by amplification of reference gene primers within the assay. To quantify the absolute abundance of each unique TCRbeta CDR3 rearrangement, sequence reads were collapsed and filtered. For each sample, productive Simpson clonality was calculated as the square root of Simpson's diversity index across productive rearrangements. The table was pulled from immuneACCESS by TCRdb, which kept in-frame rearrangements only. Such tables lose some clones; where checked, under half of the loss comes from unresolved V genes, and the rest has no known cause. V and J calls and clone size come straight from that table; D and trimming were deduced from the DNA. This sample has approximately 84,000 clones in its table, and roughly 90% of those were observed once. The ten largest clones take up roughly 1.5% of the sample.

The receptor chain draws on TRBV27 and TRBJ2-3, with no confidently assigned D gene. Sequenced sample: peripheral blood. The clonotype originates from a human donor with active COVID-19. The donor label of this sample is uncertain. The nucleotide sequence is TGTGCCAGCAGCGGAGCCTCATACGCGCAGTATTTT. It specifies CASSGASYAQYF.